A single T cell receptor (beta chain) is shown here with its context. Authors' analysis steps: By means of reference gene primer amplification, nucleated cell counts were estimated. Profiling relied on immunoSEQ multiplex PCR, and the TCRdb table lists in-frame clones only, not all of them. V and J calls and clone size come straight from that table; D and trimming were deduced from the DNA. This sample carries approximately 160,000 clones, under 85% of them seen once, and the ten largest clones take 13%. Germline lookup yields CDR1 ENHRY and CDR2 SYGVKD. The CDR3 has 14 amino acids. Trimming left V 6 bases short and J 8 bases short, with 19 bases between. These data are taken from a study of blood T cell repertoires in COVID-19. Looking at the study overall: Samples taken during acute and convalescent COVID-19 were collected in the United States, Italy and Spain. T cells, B-cell-depleted T cells, or PBMCs supplied cDNA or gDNA.

The chain links TRBV10-3 to TRBJ1-2; D perhaps matches TRBD1 (5 bases). The sequenced material came from peripheral blood. The receptor was derived from a man between 70 and 80 years old who had recovered from COVID-19. CDR3 protein: CAIRLTGSLSGYTF. In nucleotides, the CDR3 is TGTGCCATCAGACTTACAGGCTCGTTGAGCGGCTACACCTTC.